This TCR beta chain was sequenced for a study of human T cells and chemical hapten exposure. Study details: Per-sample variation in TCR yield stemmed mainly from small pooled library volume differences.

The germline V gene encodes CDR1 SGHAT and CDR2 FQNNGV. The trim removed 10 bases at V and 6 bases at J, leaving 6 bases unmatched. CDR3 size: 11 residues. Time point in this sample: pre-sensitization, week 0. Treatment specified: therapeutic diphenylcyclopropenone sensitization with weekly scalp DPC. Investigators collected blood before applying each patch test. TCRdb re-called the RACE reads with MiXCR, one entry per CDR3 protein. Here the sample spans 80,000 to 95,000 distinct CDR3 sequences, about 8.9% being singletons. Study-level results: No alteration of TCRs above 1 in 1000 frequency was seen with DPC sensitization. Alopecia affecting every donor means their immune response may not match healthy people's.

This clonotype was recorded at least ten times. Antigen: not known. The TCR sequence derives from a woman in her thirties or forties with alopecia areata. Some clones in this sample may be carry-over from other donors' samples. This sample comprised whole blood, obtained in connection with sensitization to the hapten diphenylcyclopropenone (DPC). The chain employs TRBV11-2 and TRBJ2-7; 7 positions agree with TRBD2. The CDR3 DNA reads TGTGCCATCGGCGGCGGGGGCGAGCAGTACTTC. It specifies CAIGGGGEQYF.